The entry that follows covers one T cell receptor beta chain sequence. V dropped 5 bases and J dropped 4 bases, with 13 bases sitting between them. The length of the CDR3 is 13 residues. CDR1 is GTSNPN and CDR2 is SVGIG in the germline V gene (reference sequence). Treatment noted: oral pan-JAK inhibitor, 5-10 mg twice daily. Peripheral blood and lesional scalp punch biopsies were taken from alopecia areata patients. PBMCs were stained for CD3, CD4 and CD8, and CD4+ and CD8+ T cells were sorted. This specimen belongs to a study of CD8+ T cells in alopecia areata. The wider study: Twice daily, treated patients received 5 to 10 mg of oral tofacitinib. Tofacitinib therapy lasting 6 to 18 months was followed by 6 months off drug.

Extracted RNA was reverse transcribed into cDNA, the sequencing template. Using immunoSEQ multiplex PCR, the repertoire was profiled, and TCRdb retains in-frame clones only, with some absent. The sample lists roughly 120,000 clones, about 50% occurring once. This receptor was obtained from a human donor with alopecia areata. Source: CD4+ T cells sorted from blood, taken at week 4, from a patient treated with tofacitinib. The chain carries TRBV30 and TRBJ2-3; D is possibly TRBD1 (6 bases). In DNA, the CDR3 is TGTGCCTGGGGACAGTGGGGATCAGATACGCAGTATTTT. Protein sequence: CAWGQWGSDTQYF.